What follows describes a single T cell receptor beta chain. This specimen belongs to a study of blood T cell repertoires in COVID-19. Repertoires were generated with immunoSEQ multiplex PCR, while TCRdb's copy carries only in-frame clones and drops some. Counted here are some 44,000 clones, around nine tenths occurring once; the ten biggest clones make up 2.4%. The J segment lost 4 bases and the V segment lost 1 base, leaving 3 bases of the junction unmatched. The germline V gene encodes CDR1 SGHDN and CDR2 FVKESK. The CDR3 has 15 amino acids. The TCR sequence derives from a human donor in a cohort sampled during active COVID-19. This chain joins TRBV14 and TRBJ2-3, with 9 positions matching TRBD1. Sequencing input: peripheral blood. CDR3 amino acids: CASSQATGGADTQYF. The CDR3 nucleotides read TGTGCCAGCAGCCAAGCCACAGGGGGCGCAGATACGCAGTATTTT.